This T cell receptor beta chain was documented in a study of blood T cell repertoires in COVID-19. Across the study: T cells, B-cell-depleted T cells, or PBMCs provided the cDNA or gDNA that served as material.

Original handling: From reference gene primer amplification, estimates of nucleated cell counts were derived. Using immunoSEQ multiplex PCR, the repertoire was profiled, and TCRdb retains in-frame clones only, with some absent. The DNA was the basis for D and trimming; V, J and clone size are from that table. This sample has roughly 68,000 clones, with over 75% found just once. J lost 1 base, V lost 6 bases, and 4 bases had no gene match. Germline V gene lookup returns CDR1 MNHEY and CDR2 SVGEGT. CDR3 length equals 14 residues. The genes are TRBV6-2 or TRBV6-3 and TRBJ2-3, with 7 bases matching TRBD1. Sample: peripheral blood. This TCR derives from a human donor in a cohort sampled during active COVID-19. The CDR3 sequence: CASSLTGGTDTQYF. In DNA form, the CDR3 reads TGTGCCAGCAGCCTAACAGGGGGCACAGATACGCAGTATTTT.